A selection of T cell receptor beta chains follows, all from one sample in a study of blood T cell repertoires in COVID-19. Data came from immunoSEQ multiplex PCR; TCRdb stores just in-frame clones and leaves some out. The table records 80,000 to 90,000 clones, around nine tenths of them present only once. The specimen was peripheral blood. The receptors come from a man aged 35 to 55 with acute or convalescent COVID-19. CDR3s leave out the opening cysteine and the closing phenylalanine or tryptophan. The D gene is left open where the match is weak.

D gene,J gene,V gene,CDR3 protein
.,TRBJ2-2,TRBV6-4,ASSDSGTPATGELF
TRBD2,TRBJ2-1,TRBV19,ASSIDVTSGKWDEQF
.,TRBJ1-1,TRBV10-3,AISPDSSEAF
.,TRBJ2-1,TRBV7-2,ASSSLTVISGNNEQF
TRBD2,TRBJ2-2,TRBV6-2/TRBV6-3,ASSQRLADGELF
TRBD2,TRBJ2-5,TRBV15,ATSRDRLAGSVY
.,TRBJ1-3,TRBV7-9,ASSSFRGTSGNTIY
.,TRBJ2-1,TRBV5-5,ASSSPNNEQF
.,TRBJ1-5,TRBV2,ASSESGYQPQH
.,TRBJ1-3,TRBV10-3,AISARGAHGNTIY
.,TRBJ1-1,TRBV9,ASSPRVNTEAF
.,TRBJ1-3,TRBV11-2,ASSLRGSAGNTIY
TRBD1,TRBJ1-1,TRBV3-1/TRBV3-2,ASSQEVVRGRTEAF
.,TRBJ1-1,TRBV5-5,ASSLLTAGGTEAF
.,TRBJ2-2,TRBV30,AWSVLSAGELF